These 16 T cell receptor beta chains came from one sample sequenced in a study of blood T cell repertoires in COVID-19. TCRdb's table, derived via immunoSEQ multiplex PCR, lists solely in-frame clones and lacks some. In the table there are roughly 220,000 clones, 84% of which are singletons. Material for sequencing was PBMCs or T cells enriched from blood (not recorded which). The receptors originated from a woman aged 40-49 years who had recovered from COVID-19.

This chain connects TRBV19 to TRBJ2-5, with D perhaps matching TRBD2 (6 bases). Germline V CDR1 and CDR2: LNHDA, SQIVND (reference sequence). V dropped 8 bases and J dropped 5 bases, with 21 bases sitting between them. The CDR3 is 15 amino acids. The CDR3 sequence: CASAPDQGRSETQYF. The CDR3 DNA follows: TGTGCCAGTGCGCCCGACCAAGGGAGGAGCGAGACCCAGTACTTC. The variable domain in full, with the rest retrieved from reference TRBV19 and TRBJ2-5, is DGGITQSPKYLFRKEGQNVTLSCEQNLNHDAMYWYRQDPGQGLRLIYYSQIVNDFQKGDIAEGYSVSREKKESFPLTVTSAQKNPTAFYLCASAPDQGRSETQYFGPGTRLLVL.

In this sample, this clone turned up a few times. This chain links TRBV24-1 with TRBJ1-2; 11 bases are shared with TRBD1. The J segment lost 6 bases and the V segment lost 4 bases, leaving 9 bases of the junction unmatched. The germline V gene has CDR1 KGHDR and CDR2 SFDVKD. CDR3 length equals 16 residues. CDR3 bases: TGTGCCACCAGTGACGGACAGGGGGCGAGTGTCGATGGCTACACCTTC. As protein: CATSDGQGASVDGYTF.

The V and J genes are TRBV27 and TRBJ2-1; TRBD2 matches at 14 bases. This CDR3 is 15 amino acids long. Germline V gene data show CDR1 as MNHEY and CDR2 as SMNVEV (reference sequence). V lost 5 bases and J lost 8; bases outside the gene matches: 5. Here the CDR3 DNA reads TGTGCCAGCAGTCCCGGGACTAGCGGGAGAGATGAGCAGTTCTTC. Its translation is CASSPGTSGRDEQFF.

The chain links TRBV3-1 (or the pseudogene TRBV3-2) to TRBJ2-2, with D maybe TRBD2 (6 bases). This CDR3 region has 14 residues. V was shortened by 2 bases and J by 7 bases, with 11 bases between the two germline ends. Germline CDR1 is LGHDT and CDR2 is YNNKEL (reference sequence). DNA of the CDR3: TGTGCCAGCAGCCAATTAGCTAGCGTCGGGGAGCTGTTTTTT. Its protein is CASSQLASVGELFF.

V usage is TRBV7-8 and J usage is TRBJ2-1; D not resolved. The CDR3 spans 14 residues. V lost 0 bases and J 6 bases, leaving 9 bases between the germline ends. Germline V lookup: CDR1 SGHVS, CDR2 FQNEAQ. The CDR3 DNA follows: TGTGCCAGCAGCTTAGCGCGCCTATTCAATGAGCAGTTCTTC. It codes for CASSLARLFNEQFF.

The gene calls are TRBV5-1 and TRBJ1-1; D uncertain. Germline CDR1 reads SGHRS; CDR2 reads YFSETQ. Trimming left V 4 bases short and J 0 bases short, with 13 bases between. This CDR3 comprises 15 residues. The CDR3 protein is CASSPRETLNTEAFF. The CDR3 DNA follows: TGCGCCAGCAGCCCCCGTGAGACTTTGAACACTGAAGCTTTCTTT.

This clone was seen only once. The V call is TRBV6-5, the J call TRBJ2-7; 7 nucleotides line up with TRBD1. Germline values: CDR1 MNHEY, CDR2 SVGAGI. J gave up 3 bases and V 7 bases, and 12 bases lay outside the gene matches. The CDR3 consists of 15 residues. CDR3 sequence: CASKSGAGGYYEQYF. For the CDR3, the DNA is TGTGCCAGCAAGTCAGGGGCAGGGGGTTACTACGAGCAGTACTTC.

This clone was picked up a small number of times. The chain carries TRBV7-2 and TRBJ2-5; tentative D call: TRBD2 (6 bases). The CDR3 loop spans 14 amino acids. Trimming stripped 3 bases from V and 5 bases from J, with 13 bases between. Germline V gene lookup returns CDR1 SGHTA and CDR2 FQGNSA. In DNA, the CDR3 is TGTGCCAGCAGCTTTGCAGGGACTGGCGAGACCCAGTACTTC. Translation: CASSFAGTGETQYF.

The V call is TRBV27, the J call TRBJ1-1; unclear D gene. The germline CDR1 and CDR2 sequences are MNHEY and SMNVEV (reference sequence). V was trimmed by 2 bases and J by 5 bases, leaving 9 bases between them. The CDR3 has 13 amino acids. CDR3 DNA sequence: TGTGCCAGCAGTTTAAATGGAGTGACTGAAGCTTTCTTT. Translating it yields CASSLNGVTEAFF.

This clone was observed a single time. This chain links TRBV18 with TRBJ2-3; 7 bases are shared with TRBD2. J lost 4 bases, V lost 3 bases, and 4 bases had no gene match. The germline CDR1 and CDR2 sequences are KGHSH and LQKENI. The CDR3 loop spans 14 amino acids. CDR3 residues: CASSPVAGADTQYF. In nucleotides, the CDR3 is TGTGCCAGCTCACCTGTAGCGGGTGCAGATACGCAGTATTTT.

V gene TRBV9 combines with J gene TRBJ1-1; TRBD1 agrees at 9 bases. Germline values: CDR1 SGDLS, CDR2 YYNGEE. V dropped 4 bases and J dropped 4; count of bases not matched to a gene: 8. The length of the CDR3 is 15 residues. CDR3 amino acids: CASSPWTGVGTEAFF. The CDR3 nucleotides read TGTGCCAGCAGCCCCTGGACAGGGGTGGGCACTGAAGCTTTCTTT.

The genes are TRBV7-9 and TRBJ1-2; 7 positions agree with TRBD1. CDR1 and CDR2 from the germline V gene are SEHNR and FQNEAQ (reference sequence). The CDR3 has 12 amino acids. Trimming took 5 bases from V and 8 from J; bases not matched to a gene: 5. The CDR3 coding sequence is TGTGCCAGCAGCCGGACAGGTGACGGCTACACCTTC. Its protein is CASSRTGDGYTF.

This chain uses TRBV28 with TRBJ2-2; 8 nucleotides align to TRBD2. Trimming at V came to 3 bases and at J to 7 bases, leaving 7 bases not matched to a gene. This CDR3 comprises 15 residues. The V gene's germline CDR1 is MDHEN and CDR2 SYDVKM. CDR3 protein: CASSLQRELVGELFF. CDR3 DNA: TGTGCCAGCAGTTTGCAGCGGGAGTTGGTCGGGGAGCTGTTTTTT. Using reference TRBV28 and TRBJ2-2 for the parts outside the CDR3, the full variable domain is DVKVTQSSRYLVKRTGEKVFLECVQDMDHENMFWYRQDPGLGLRLIYFSYDVKMKEKGDIPEGYSVSREKKERFSLILESASTNQTSMYLCASSLQRELVGELFFGEGSRLTVL.

The V and J genes are TRBV24-1 and TRBJ1-1; no definite D call. Germline V lookup: CDR1 KGHDR, CDR2 SFDVKD. V shed 5 bases and J shed 7 bases, with 13 bases lying between them. The CDR3 covers 13 residues. Here the CDR3 DNA reads TGTGCCACCAGTGTCGGGAAGTCAGGTGAAGCTTTCTTT. Translating it yields CATSVGKSGEAFF.

This rearrangement joins TRBV18 to TRBJ1-6; D might be TRBD1 (6 bases). Trimming removed 3 bases from V and 8 bases from J, with 8 bases in between. The CDR3 extends over 13 amino acids. Per germline, CDR1 KGHSH and CDR2 LQKENI. CDR3 residues: CASSPRTDSPLHF. The CDR3 region has the DNA TGTGCCAGCTCACCGCGGACAGATTCACCCCTCCACTTT.

This clone was picked up many times. J is TRBJ2-3 and V is TRBV20-1; 12 nucleotides agree with TRBD2. The germline V gene encodes CDR1 DFQATT and CDR2 SNEGSKA (reference sequence). Trimming cost V 3 bases and J 1 base; bases outside gene matches: 11. The length of the CDR3 is 18 residues. CDR3 residues: CSASPLLAGGEGTDTQYF. CDR3 bases: TGCAGTGCTAGTCCCCTACTAGCGGGAGGTGAAGGCACAGATACGCAGTATTTT.